This entry lists 20 T cell receptor beta chains sequenced from one sample in a study of a mutant IDH1 vaccine in newly diagnosed glioma. Profiled with immunoSEQ multiplex PCR; TCRdb holds only in-frame clones, not every one. This table holds around 120,000 clones, about 82% found once. Antigens of these TCRs are unknown. Time point noted: week 11, during vaccination. Mutant IDH1 20-mer peptide, at 300 ug, made up each vaccine dose, with topical imiquimod. Sequencing used PBMCs, obtained from a glioma patient whose treatment included an IDH1 peptide vaccine. These receptors were collected from a man aged 35 to 55 with glioma.

This rearrangement joins TRBV5-4 to TRBJ1-3, with D possibly TRBD1 on 5 matching bases. V lost 4 bases and J 7 bases, leaving 15 bases between the germline ends. The CDR3 consists of 14 residues. Germline-derived CDR1 and CDR2 are SGHNT and YYREEE (reference sequence). Here the CDR3 DNA reads TGTGCCAGCAGCGCGGGGCCTAGGGACAACACCATATATTTT. This codes for CASSAGPRDNTIYF. The variable domain in full, completed from reference TRBV5-4 and TRBJ1-3, reads ETGVTQSPTHLIKTRGQQVTLRCSSQSGHNTVSWYQQALGQGPQFIFQYYREEENGRGNFPPRFSGLQFPNYSSELNVNALELDDSALYLCASSAGPRDNTIYFGEGSWLTVV.

The chain combines TRBV13 with TRBJ2-5; 8 bases agree with TRBD2. Trimming cost V 0 bases and J 7 bases; bases outside gene matches: 7. Germline CDR1 and CDR2: PRHDT and FYEKMQ (reference sequence). The CDR3 is made up of 15 amino acids. CDR3 DNA: TGTGCCAGCAGCTTAGGCGCTAGCGGGCTAGGGACCCAGTACTTC. Translation: CASSLGASGLGTQYF.

The chain joins TRBV30 to TRBJ2-5, with D possibly called TRBD1 or TRBD2 (6 bases each). Germline CDR1 is GTSNPN and CDR2 is SVGIG (reference sequence). This CDR3 region has 13 residues. The V end was cut by 4 bases, the J end by 1 base, with 10 bases between. In DNA, the CDR3 is TGTGCCTGGACTAGGGGGGCCCAAGAGACCCAGTACTTC. Its translation: CAWTRGAQETQYF.

CDR3 sequence reads: CSVGKGSGGGELFF. The CDR3 DNA reads TGCAGCGTTGGAAAGGGCTCCGGGGGCGGGGAGCTGTTTTTT. This rearrangement joins TRBV29-1 to TRBJ2-2; possible D gene TRBD2, 6 bases. CDR1 and CDR2 from the germline V gene are SQVTM and ANQGSEA. CDR3 length: 14 residues. V lost 4 bases and J 7 bases, leaving 16 bases between the germline ends.

The chain links TRBV29-1 to TRBJ2-3, with 8 bases lining up with TRBD1. V was pared by 6 bases and J by 8 bases, with 7 bases of the junction left unmatched. This CDR3 is 12 amino acids long. The V gene's germline CDR1 is SQVTM and CDR2 ANQGSEA. CDR3 sequence reads: CSVAGTGGTQYF. The CDR3 bases are TGCAGCGTGGCAGGCACAGGGGGTACGCAGTATTTT.

This sequence joins TRBV6-5 and TRBJ1-4; D is ambiguous. Trimming took 7 bases from V and 8 from J, leaving 11 bases between them. This CDR3 is built from 12 residues. The germline gives CDR1 MNHEY, CDR2 SVGAGI. CDR3 amino acids: CASKGLAEKLFF. CDR3 nucleotide sequence: TGTGCCAGCAAGGGATTGGCGGAAAAACTGTTTTTT.

The V gene is TRBV4-1, the J gene TRBJ2-5, with D maybe TRBD2 (6 bases). Germline CDR1 and CDR2: MGHRA and YSYEKL. This CDR3 spans 14 amino acids. V gave up 0 bases and J gave up 8 bases, with 13 bases separating them. CDR3 sequence (DNA): TGCGCCAGCAGCCAAGATCGCGGGGCTAGTACCCAGTACTTC. Translated: CASSQDRGASTQYF.

V is TRBV7-2 and J is TRBJ1-3; maybe TRBD1 (6 bases). The CDR3 is made up of 16 amino acids. Trimming removed 1 base at V and 0 bases at J, with 10 bases between. Germline CDR1 SGHTA, CDR2 FQGNSA. The CDR3 DNA reads as TGTGCCAGCAGCTTAGAGGGGGTTAGCTCTGGAAACACCATATATTTT. It is translated as CASSLEGVSSGNTIYF.

CDR3 residues: CSARLAGAGEQYF. The CDR3 region has the DNA TGCAGCGCACGACTAGCGGGAGCCGGCGAGCAGTACTTC. The genes are TRBV29-1 and TRBJ2-5; 12 bases agree with TRBD2. With the DNA end fitting TRBJ2-7 better, the J assignment may be wrong. From germline, CDR1 is SQVTM and CDR2 ANQGSEA. The CDR3 consists of 13 residues.

In this sample, this clone turned up a few times. The rearrangement uses TRBV19 and TRBJ1-5; TRBD1 agrees at 7 bases. CDR3 size: 14 residues. V lost 4 bases and J lost 7; bases outside the gene matches: 7. From germline, CDR1 is LNHDA and CDR2 SQIVND (reference sequence). CDR3 DNA: TGTGCCAGTAGTAAGGGGGCGAAGGGCCAGCCCCAGCATTTT. As protein: CASSKGAKGQPQHF. Together with reference TRBV19 and TRBJ1-5, the CDR3 gives the full variable domain: DGGITQSPKYLFRKEGQNVTLSCEQNLNHDAMYWYRQDPGQGLRLIYYSQIVNDFQKGDIAEGYSVSREKKESFPLTVTSAQKNPTAFYLCASSKGAKGQPQHFGDGTRLSIL.

Of note for this clone: At one end the junction does not follow the germline gene, possibly because of a read error. Other DNA sequences in the same sample also yield this CDR3. The chain recombines TRBV2 with TRBJ2-5; 7 nucleotides line up with TRBD1. The germline V gene has CDR1 SNHLY and CDR2 FYNNEI. The CDR3 is 19 amino acids. This CDR3 is CASSDSRLPWGQRGETQYF. CDR3 nucleotide sequence: TGTGCCAGCAGTGACTCCCGTTTGCCTTGGGGACAGCGAGGAGAGACTCAGTACTTC.

The chain carries TRBV10-1 and TRBJ2-3; TRBD1 matches at 10 bases. The CDR3 length is 18 residues. CDR1 is WNHNN, CDR2 SYGVQD, per germline (reference sequence). The V gene end was trimmed by 3 bases and the J gene end by 4 bases; junction bases not matched to a gene: 13. CDR3 sequence reads: CASSDYTRRDRGPDTQYF. The CDR3, as DNA: TGCGCCAGCAGTGATTATACTCGCCGGGACAGGGGACCAGATACGCAGTATTTT.

The chain uses TRBV13 and TRBJ2-1, with TRBD2 matching over 9 bases. CDR3 length equals 16 residues. Germline V CDR1 and CDR2: PRHDT, FYEKMQ (reference sequence). V was pared by 5 bases and J by 7 bases, with 12 bases of the junction left unmatched. The CDR3 loop is CASSELAGEGQNEQFF. The CDR3 nucleotides read TGTGCCAGCAGCGAATTAGCGGGAGAGGGGCAAAATGAGCAGTTCTTC.

The V call is TRBV9, the J call TRBJ2-7, with D perhaps matching TRBD1 or TRBD2 (7 bases each). The length of the CDR3 is 15 residues. Trimming took off 3 bases at V and 6 bases at J, with 19 bases between the two ends. Germline-derived CDR1 and CDR2 are SGDLS and YYNGEE. The CDR3 region is CASSALQGPGGEQYF. Written as DNA, the CDR3 is TGTGCCAGCAGCGCCCTACAGGGGCCGGGAGGCGAGCAGTACTTC.

The chain uses TRBV2 and TRBJ1-2; perhaps TRBD1 as D (6 bases). The CDR3 is 12 amino acids. V was shortened by 5 bases and J by 5 bases, with 9 bases between the two germline ends. Germline CDR1 and CDR2: SNHLY and FYNNEI. This CDR3 is CASSRTDYGYTF. The CDR3 bases are TGTGCCAGCAGTAGGACAGATTATGGCTACACCTTC.

The genes are TRBV27 and TRBJ1-2; possible D gene TRBD1, 6 bases. The CDR3 has 15 amino acids. CDR1 MNHEY and CDR2 SMNVEV come from the germline V gene (reference sequence). Trimming removed 3 bases from V and 4 bases from J, with 15 bases in between. The CDR3 coding sequence is TGTGCCAGCAGTTTCTTTAGGACAGTCCTCTATGGCTACACCTTC. As protein: CASSFFRTVLYGYTF.

The V call is TRBV5-4, the J call TRBJ2-3; D could derive from TRBD1 or TRBD2 (5 bases each). The V gene's germline CDR1 is SGHNT and CDR2 YYREEE (reference sequence). The CDR3 sequence is 15 residues long. Trimming shortened V by 4 bases and J by 6 bases, and 18 bases separated the two germline ends. CDR3 nucleotide sequence: TGTGCCAGCAGCCTCTCACCGGGACCTATGGATACGCAGTATTTT. This encodes CASSLSPGPMDTQYF.

This chain joins TRBV5-5 and TRBJ2-6; D is undetermined. The CDR3 covers 15 residues. Germline values: CDR1 SGHKS, CDR2 YYEKEE (reference sequence). V was shortened by 0 bases and J by 0 bases, with 4 bases between the two germline ends. The CDR3 loop is CASSLGGSGANVLTF. DNA of the CDR3: TGTGCCAGCAGCTTGGGTGGCTCTGGGGCCAACGTCCTGACTTTC.

The chain couples TRBV11-2 to TRBJ2-3; D gene unclear. V shed 1 base and J shed 5 bases, with 16 bases lying between them. The germline V gene encodes CDR1 SGHAT and CDR2 FQNNGV. The CDR3 runs to 16 residues. The CDR3 DNA is TGTGCCAGCAGCTTAGGGGGTGCCCTCTGGGGAGATACGCAGTATTTT. It codes for CASSLGGALWGDTQYF.

This clone was detected only a few times. The chain couples TRBV19 to TRBJ1-6; TRBD1 might be the D (5 bases). The CDR3 has 14 amino acids. V was pared by 4 bases and J by 7 bases, with 11 bases between. The V gene's germline CDR1 is LNHDA and CDR2 SQIVND (reference sequence). CDR3 loop: CASSSGQGNSPLHF. The CDR3 DNA follows: TGTGCCAGTAGTAGTGGTCAGGGAAATTCACCCCTCCACTTT.